The entry below gives a single TCR beta chain sequence along with its context. Its antigen specificity is not known. Per-nucleotide qualities are absent, and no much larger clonotype sits a single base away. This was a case-control study nested in a cohort of healthcare workers in London, UK, who had nasopharyngeal swab PCR tests and blood samples taken every week. Between 23 and 31 March 2020, the week of the UK lockdown, healthcare workers were enrolled and then followed up weekly for as long as 16 weeks. These data are taken from a study of early T cells in non-severe SARS-CoV-2 infection (dated by TCRdb to the early 2020s). With regard to the full study: Bulk RNA from unsorted whole blood was used for TCR sequencing, so alpha and beta chains could not be paired.

The receptor library was made with 5' RACE. TCRdb names NextSeq 500 as the instrument used. To correct for sequencing error and PCR bias, the TCR library protocol tagged individual cDNA molecules with unique molecular identifiers. Both TCR alpha and beta chains were sequenced, and tight co-correlation was observed between alpha and beta sequence abundances in each sample. Turning to the authors' computational methods: Decombinator V4 was used to perform V gene, J gene and CDR3 annotation of TCR sequences. Expanded TCRs were defined as changing significantly between any two time points under a Poisson model with p below 0.0001. TCR abundances were normalised to the total number of TCRs sequenced in each sample and reported as counts per million. MAIT TCRs were defined by TRAV1-2 paired with TRAJ12, TRAJ20 or TRAJ33, and iNKT TCRs by TRAV10 paired with TRAJ18. VDJdb, accessed 1 November 2021, was searched for CMV, EBV and SARS-CoV-2 annotated TCRs, with TCRs annotated for multiple antigens excluded. Clones were called with MiXCR by TCRdb after fastp trimmed the public reads at Q25, and only in-frame beta chains were retained. One record per CDR3 amino acid sequence lists the most common genes and DNA. The V and J calls were determined by TCRdb, not by the authors. This sample comprises roughly 52,000 distinct CDR3 sequences, around 8% of them detected only once. The top ten clonotypes cover about 9% of the sample.

Study-wide conclusions, independent of this receptor: VDJdb matching was skewed toward anti-spike CD8 responses and likely underestimated virus-specific expansions, missing private and CD4 specificities.

As encoded in the germline V gene, CDR1 is SGHTA while CDR2 is FQGTGA. From its cysteine to its phenylalanine, the CDR3 spans 14 amino acids. This entry keeps only the CDR3 DNA: 42 bases, framed from base 1. V has 6 bases trimmed and J has 6 bases trimmed; junction bases matching no gene number 4. The sequence derives from an adult who was a healthcare worker with PCR-confirmed SARS-CoV-2 infection or an uninfected control (not recorded which). The sample taken for sequencing was whole blood. This sequence uses TRBV7-3 and TRBJ1-4; TRBD1 aligns with 10 central bases. CDR3 region: CASSYDRGHEKLFF. Read as DNA, the sequence is TGTGCCAGCAGTTACGACAGGGGGCATGAAAAACTGTTTTTT.